These T cell receptor beta chains were read from a single sample in a study of cytomegalovirus exposure and HLA in healthy donors. Assay: immunoSEQ multiplex PCR; the TCRdb copy retains only in-frame clones and omits some. This sample has roughly 100,000 clones, with roughly 77% found just once. Sequencing was carried out using PBMCs. The receptors shown here come from a human donor in good health. The CDR3 runs from the conserved cysteine through the conserved F or W. The D gene is left open where the match is weak. Rows may omit the clone size; those that give it use once, few, many or a size class.

- TRBJ2-1 TRBV29-1 - CSVDTVSSYNEQFF TGCAGCGTAGATACCGTCAGCTCCTACAATGAGCAGTTCTTC
- TRBJ2-7 TRBV9 - CASSVASTVWAYEQYF TGTGCCAGCAGCGTAGCTTCGACAGTTTGGGCCTACGAGCAGTACTTC
- TRBJ2-7 TRBV9 - CASSPQYGGPGEQYF TGTGCCAGCAGCCCACAGTACGGGGGGCCAGGCGAGCAGTACTTC
- TRBJ1-1 TRBV7-9 - CASSPPTVGLNTEAFF TGTGCCAGCAGCCCCCCAACAGTTGGGTTGAACACTGAAGCTTTCTTT
- TRBJ2-5 TRBV6-1 TRBD2 CASSGGGLETQYF TGTGCCAGCAGTGGGGGGGGTTTGGAGACCCAGTACTTC
- TRBJ2-1 TRBV25-1 - CASSESPSAGGHNEQFF TGTGCCAGCAGTGAATCCCCCTCGGCTGGCGGGCACAATGAGCAGTTCTTC
- TRBJ2-2 TRBV27 - CASSLDIGFRELFF TGTGCCAGCAGTTTGGACATTGGGTTTAGGGAGCTGTTTTTT
- TRBJ2-3 TRBV6-1 TRBD1 CASSENRGSTDTQYF TGTGCCAGCAGTGAAAACAGGGGAAGCACAGATACGCAGTATTTT
- TRBJ2-7 TRBV5-6 - CASSSTGYYEQYF TGTGCCAGCAGCTCGACAGGATACTACGAGCAGTACTTC
- TRBJ1-2 TRBV27 TRBD1 CASGDRGQYGYTF TGTGCCAGCGGAGACAGGGGGCAGTATGGCTACACCTTC
- TRBJ1-5 TRBV19 - CASSTVQGFHQPQHF TGTGCCAGTAGTACCGTACAGGGTTTTCATCAGCCCCAGCATTTT
once TRBJ2-1 TRBV15 - CATSRGALSSYNEQFF TGTGCCACCAGCAGAGGTGCTCTAAGCTCCTACAATGAGCAGTTCTTC
once TRBJ2-6 TRBV6-5 - CASSYSELVRANVLTF TGTGCCAGCAGTTATTCCGAACTAGTACGGGCCAACGTCCTGACTTTC
- TRBJ2-7 TRBV6-6 TRBD2 CASRLGLAGGGNEQYF TGTGCCAGCAGATTGGGACTAGCGGGAGGGGGGAACGAGCAGTACTTC
- TRBJ2-1 TRBV2 TRBD1 CASSDRDRTYNEQFF TGTGCCAGCAGTGACCGGGACAGGACCTACAATGAGCAGTTCTTC
once TRBJ2-1 TRBV18 - CASSPEAGGYNEQFF TGTGCCAGCTCACCGGAGGCAGGGGGGTACAATGAGCAGTTCTTC